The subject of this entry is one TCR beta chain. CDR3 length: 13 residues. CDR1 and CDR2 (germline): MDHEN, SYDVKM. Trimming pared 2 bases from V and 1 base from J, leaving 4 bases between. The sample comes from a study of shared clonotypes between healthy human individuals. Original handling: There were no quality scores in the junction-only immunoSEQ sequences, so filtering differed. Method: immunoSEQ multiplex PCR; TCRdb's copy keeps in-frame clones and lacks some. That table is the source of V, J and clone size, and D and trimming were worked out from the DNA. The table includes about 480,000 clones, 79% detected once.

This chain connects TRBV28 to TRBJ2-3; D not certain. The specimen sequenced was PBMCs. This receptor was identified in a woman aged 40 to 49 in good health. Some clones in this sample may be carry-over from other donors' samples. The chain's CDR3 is CASSLPGTDTQYF. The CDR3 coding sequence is TGTGCCAGCAGTTTACCAGGCACAGATACGCAGTATTTT.